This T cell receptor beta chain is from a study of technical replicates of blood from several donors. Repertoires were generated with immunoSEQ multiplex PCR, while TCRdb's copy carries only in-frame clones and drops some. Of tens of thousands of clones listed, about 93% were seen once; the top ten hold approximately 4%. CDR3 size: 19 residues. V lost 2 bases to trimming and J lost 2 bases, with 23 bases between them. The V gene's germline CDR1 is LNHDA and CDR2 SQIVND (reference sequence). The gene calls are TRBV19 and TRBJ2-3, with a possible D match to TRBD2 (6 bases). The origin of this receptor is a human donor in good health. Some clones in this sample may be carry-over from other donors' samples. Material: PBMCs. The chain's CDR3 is CASSIRPGRRGPNTDTQYF. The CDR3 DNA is TGTGCCAGTAGTATACGCCCGGGGAGGAGGGGCCCCAACACAGATACGCAGTATTTT.